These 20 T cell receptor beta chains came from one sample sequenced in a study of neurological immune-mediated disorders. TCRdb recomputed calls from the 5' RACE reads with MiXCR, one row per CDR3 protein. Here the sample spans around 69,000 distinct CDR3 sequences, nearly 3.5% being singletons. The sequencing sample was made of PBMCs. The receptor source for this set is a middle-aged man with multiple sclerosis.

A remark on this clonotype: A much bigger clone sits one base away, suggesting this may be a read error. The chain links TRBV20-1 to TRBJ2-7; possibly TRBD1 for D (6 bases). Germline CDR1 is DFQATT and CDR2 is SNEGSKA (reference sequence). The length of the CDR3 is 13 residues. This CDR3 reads CSDRTGQTYEQYF. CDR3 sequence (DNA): TGCAGTGATAGAACAGGGCAAACCTACGAGCAGTACTTC.

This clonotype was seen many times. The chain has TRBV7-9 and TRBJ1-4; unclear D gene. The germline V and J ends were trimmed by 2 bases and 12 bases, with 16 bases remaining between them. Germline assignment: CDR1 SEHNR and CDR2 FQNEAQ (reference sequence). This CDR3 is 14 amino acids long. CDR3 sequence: CASSLTALPAELFF. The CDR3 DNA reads TGTGCCAGCAGCTTAACAGCGCTGCCTGCGGAACTGTTTTTT.

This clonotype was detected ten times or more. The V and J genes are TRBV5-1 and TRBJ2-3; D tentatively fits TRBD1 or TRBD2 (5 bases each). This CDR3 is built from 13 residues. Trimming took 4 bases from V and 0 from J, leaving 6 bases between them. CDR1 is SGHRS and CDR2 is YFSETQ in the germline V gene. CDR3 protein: CASSRDSTDTQYF. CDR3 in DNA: TGCGCCAGCAGCCGGGACAGCACAGATACGCAGTATTTT.

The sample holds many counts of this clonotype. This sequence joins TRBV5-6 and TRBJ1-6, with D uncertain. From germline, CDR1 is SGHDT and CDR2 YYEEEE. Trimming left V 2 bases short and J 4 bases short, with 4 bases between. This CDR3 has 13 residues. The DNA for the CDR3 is TGTGCCAGCAGCTTTGGTTATAATTCACCCCTCCACTTT. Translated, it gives CASSFGYNSPLHF.

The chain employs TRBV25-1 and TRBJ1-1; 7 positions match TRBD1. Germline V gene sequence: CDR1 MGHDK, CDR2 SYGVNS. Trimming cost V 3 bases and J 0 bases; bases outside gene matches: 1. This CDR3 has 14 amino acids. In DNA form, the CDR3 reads TGTGCCAGCAGTGAGACAGGGTTGAACACTGAAGCTTTCTTT. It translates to CASSETGLNTEAFF.

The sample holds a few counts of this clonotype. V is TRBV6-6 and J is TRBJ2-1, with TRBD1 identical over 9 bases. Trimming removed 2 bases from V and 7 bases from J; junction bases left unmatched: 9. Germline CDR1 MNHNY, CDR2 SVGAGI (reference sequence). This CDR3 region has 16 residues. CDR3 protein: CASSYRGQGFTNEQFF. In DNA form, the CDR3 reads TGTGCCAGCAGTTACCGGGGACAGGGTTTTACAAATGAGCAGTTCTTC.

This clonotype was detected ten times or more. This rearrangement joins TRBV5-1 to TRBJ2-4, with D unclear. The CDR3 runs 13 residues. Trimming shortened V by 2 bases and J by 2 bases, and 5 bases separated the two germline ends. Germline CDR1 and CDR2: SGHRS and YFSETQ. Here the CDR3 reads CASSFDPKNIQYF. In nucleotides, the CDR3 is TGCGCCAGCAGCTTTGACCCCAAAAACATTCAGTACTTC.

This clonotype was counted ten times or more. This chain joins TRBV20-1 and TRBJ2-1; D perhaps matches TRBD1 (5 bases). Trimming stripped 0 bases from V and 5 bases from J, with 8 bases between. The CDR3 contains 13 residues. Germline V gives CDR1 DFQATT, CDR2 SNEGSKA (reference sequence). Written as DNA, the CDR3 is TGCAGTGCTAGAGACCAGACAGACAATGAGCAGTTCTTC. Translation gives CSARDQTDNEQFF.

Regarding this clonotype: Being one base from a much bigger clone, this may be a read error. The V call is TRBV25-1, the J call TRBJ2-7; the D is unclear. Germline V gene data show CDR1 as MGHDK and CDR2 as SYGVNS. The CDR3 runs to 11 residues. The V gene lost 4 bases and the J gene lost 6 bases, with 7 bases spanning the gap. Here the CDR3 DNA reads TGTGCCAGCAGTGTTCTCCGCGAGCAGTACTTC. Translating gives CASSVLREQYF.

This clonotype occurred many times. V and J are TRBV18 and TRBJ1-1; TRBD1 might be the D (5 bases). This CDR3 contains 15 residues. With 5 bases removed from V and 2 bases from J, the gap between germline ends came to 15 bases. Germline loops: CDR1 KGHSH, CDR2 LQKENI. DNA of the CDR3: TGTGCCAGCTCAACCTCAGGGTTGAGTAACACTGAAGCTTTCTTT. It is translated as CASSTSGLSNTEAFF. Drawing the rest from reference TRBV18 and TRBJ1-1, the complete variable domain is NAGVMQNPRHLVRRRGQEARLRCSPMKGHSHVYWYRQLPEEGLKFMVYLQKENIIDESGMPKERFSAEFPKEGPSILRIQQVVRGDSAAYFCASSTSGLSNTEAFFGQGTRLTVV.

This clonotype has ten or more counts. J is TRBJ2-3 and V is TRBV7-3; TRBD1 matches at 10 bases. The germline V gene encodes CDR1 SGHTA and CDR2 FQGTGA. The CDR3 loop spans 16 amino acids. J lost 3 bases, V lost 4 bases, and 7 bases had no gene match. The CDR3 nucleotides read TGTGCCAGCAGCTCGATGGGACAGGGGCTAACAGATACGCAGTATTTT. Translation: CASSSMGQGLTDTQYF.

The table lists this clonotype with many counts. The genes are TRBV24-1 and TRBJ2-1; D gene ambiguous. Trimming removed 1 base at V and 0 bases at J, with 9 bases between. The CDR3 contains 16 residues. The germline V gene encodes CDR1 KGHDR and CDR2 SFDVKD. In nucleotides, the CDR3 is TGTGCCACCAGTGATTTCTACCCCGACTCCTACAATGAGCAGTTCTTC. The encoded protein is CATSDFYPDSYNEQFF.

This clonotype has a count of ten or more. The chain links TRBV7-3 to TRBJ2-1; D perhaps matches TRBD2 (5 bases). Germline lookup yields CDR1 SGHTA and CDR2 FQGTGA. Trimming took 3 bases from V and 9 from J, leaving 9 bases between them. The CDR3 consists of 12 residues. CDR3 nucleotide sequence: TGTGCCAGCAGCTTTGATGGAGGTGAGCAGTTCTTC. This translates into CASSFDGGEQFF.

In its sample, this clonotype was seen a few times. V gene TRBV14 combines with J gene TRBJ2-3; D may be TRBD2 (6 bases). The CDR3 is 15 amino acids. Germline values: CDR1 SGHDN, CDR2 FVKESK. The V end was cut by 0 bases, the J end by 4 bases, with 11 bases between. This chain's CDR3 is CASSQDGRRADTQYF. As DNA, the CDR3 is TGTGCCAGCAGCCAAGACGGCAGGAGGGCAGATACGCAGTATTTT.

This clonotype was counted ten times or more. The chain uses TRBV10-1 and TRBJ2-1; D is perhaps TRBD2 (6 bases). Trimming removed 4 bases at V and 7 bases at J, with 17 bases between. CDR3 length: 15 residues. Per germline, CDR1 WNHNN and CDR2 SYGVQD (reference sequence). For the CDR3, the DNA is TGCGCCAGCAGTGCTACCTCGACTAGTAAGAATGAGCAGTTCTTC. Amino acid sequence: CASSATSTSKNEQFF.

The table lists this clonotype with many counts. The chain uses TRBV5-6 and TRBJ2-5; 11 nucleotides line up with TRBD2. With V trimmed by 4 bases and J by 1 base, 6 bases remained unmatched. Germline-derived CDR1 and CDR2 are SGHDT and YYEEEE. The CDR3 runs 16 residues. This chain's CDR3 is CASSHLLAGVQETQYF. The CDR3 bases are TGTGCCAGCAGCCACCTACTAGCGGGAGTCCAAGAGACCCAGTACTTC.

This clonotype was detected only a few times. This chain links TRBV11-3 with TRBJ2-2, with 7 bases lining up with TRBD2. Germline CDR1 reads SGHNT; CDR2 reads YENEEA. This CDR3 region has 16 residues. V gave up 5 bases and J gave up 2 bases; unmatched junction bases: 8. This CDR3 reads CASSNPSGTNTGELFF. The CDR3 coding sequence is TGTGCCAGCAGCAACCCTAGCGGAACCAACACCGGGGAGCTGTTTTTT.

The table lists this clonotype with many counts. CDR3 amino acids: CASSLGRYEQYF. The CDR3 nucleotides read TGTGCCAGCAGCCTGGGTCGGTACGAGCAGTACTTC. The chain is built from TRBV7-9 and TRBJ2-7; D gene uncertain. CDR1 and CDR2 (germline): SEHNR, FQNEAQ (reference sequence). This CDR3 is 12 amino acids long. V gave up 5 bases and J gave up 4 bases, with 9 bases separating them.

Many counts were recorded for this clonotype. This CDR3 reads CASSPLTGGSSYNEQFF. The CDR3, as DNA: TGTGCCAGCAGTCCCCTAACGGGGGGGAGCTCCTACAATGAGCAGTTCTTC. The V call is TRBV12-3 or TRBV12-4, the J call TRBJ2-1; TRBD2 agrees at 8 bases. There are 17 residues in the CDR3. J gave up 0 bases and V 5 bases, and 9 bases lay outside the gene matches.

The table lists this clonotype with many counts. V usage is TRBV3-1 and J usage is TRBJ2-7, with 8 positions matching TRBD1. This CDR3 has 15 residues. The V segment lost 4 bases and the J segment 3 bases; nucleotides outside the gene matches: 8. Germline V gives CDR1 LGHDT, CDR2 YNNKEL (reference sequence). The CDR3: CASSRSGGVFYEQYF. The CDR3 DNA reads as TGTGCCAGCAGCCGGTCAGGGGGCGTTTTCTACGAGCAGTACTTC.